This TCR beta chain was profiled in a study of CD8+ T cells in alopecia areata (dated by TCRdb to 2016 to 2019). Concerning the study at large: The treated patients took part in an open-label pilot trial in which moderate-to-severe alopecia areata was treated with oral tofacitinib at 5 to 10 mg twice daily. For the treated patients, the SALT score, which quantifies what percentage of scalp surface area is affected, served as the measure of disease severity. Tofacitinib was administered for 6 to 18 months, and 6 months of follow-up off drug were then conducted to assess delayed response and recurrence. RNA was extracted with the PAXgene miRNA kit for fixed scalp, the miRNeasy kit for PBMCs, and the RNeasy kit for mouse skin. immunoSEQ multiplex PCR using 35 Vbeta forward primers and 13 Jbeta reverse primers was used to amplify TCRbeta CDR3 regions. Human TCRbeta sequencing covered scalp tissue and sorted CD4+ and CD8+ peripheral blood T cells from patchy and totalis/universalis alopecia areata patients and healthy controls. The study used high-throughput TCRbeta sequencing to examine T cell clonal expansion in alopecia areata, in both the C3H/HeJ mouse model and human patients. Scalp clonality was compared among normal scalp (n=4), patchy alopecia areata scalp (n=8), and alopecia totalis/universalis scalp (n=8). Tofacitinib-treated patients had biopsies at baseline and at 4 and 24 weeks of treatment, with a later scalp biopsy in several patients. Beyond this particular receptor, the publication reports: During tofacitinib treatment, many expanded lesional clones stuck around in both scalp and blood, and this persistence may partly explain why relapse happens after treatment is stopped. Resident alphabeta T cells in normal human skin are also sequenced, complicating scalp TCR repertoire analysis, unlike mouse skin dominated by gammadelta T cells. Compared with mice, TCR sequences shared between patients were less clear, possibly partly because of HLA diversity across the patient population. Because the treated cohort was small and had just a single nonresponder, larger studies are needed to establish links between baseline CD8+ expansion and response. Lesional scalp, especially in alopecia totalis/universalis, showed higher clonality and more expanded CD8+ clones than normal scalp, suggesting antigenic drive. With tofacitinib, both scalp clonality and the number of expanded CD8+ clones among the top 100 scalp clones went down significantly.

The sample's time point label, decoded: about 4 weeks on oral tofacitinib. The treatment or condition label corresponds to: oral pan-JAK inhibitor, 5-10 mg twice daily. From alopecia areata patients, peripheral blood was collected along with lesional scalp punch biopsies. PBMCs were separated by density centrifugation and stained for CD3, CD4 and CD8, after which CD4+ and CD8+ T cells were sorted on a FACSAria. The method was the immunoSEQ multiplex PCR assay. RNA was extracted from all samples and reverse transcribed into cDNA, which served as template for TCR sequencing. SuperScript III was used for first-strand cDNA synthesis, primed with a 2:1 mix of oligo-dT and random hexamers. A synthetic immune receptor repertoire was used to assess amplification bias, and residual bias was removed computationally. Concerning the study's data processing: After raw reads were preprocessed to remove errors, the CDR3 was defined following IMGT conventions as running from the conserved cysteine to phenylalanine. Clonality was calculated as 1 minus Shannon entropy normalized by log2 of the number of productive unique TCRs. Whether each scalp clone was CD4 or CD8 was inferred by checking scalp TCRbeta sequences against the CD4 and CD8 repertoires from sorted blood. Drawn from immuneACCESS, this table holds only the in-frame rearrangements with V and J called that TCRdb kept. Clones are partly lost; checked studies trace under half to an unresolved V gene and leave the rest unexplained. The DNA was the basis for D and trimming; V, J and clone size are from that table. The sample records approximately 200,000 clones, about 60% of which are singletons. The ten largest clonotypes hold roughly 3.3% of the sample.

The germline V gene gives CDR1 as SGDLS and CDR2 as YYNGEE. Between the V and J ends, shortened by 2 bases and 0 bases respectively, the junction contains 10 bases. Measured from the cysteine to the phenylalanine, the CDR3 is 15 residues long. The entry retains the CDR3 DNA only, 45 bases that are in frame from base 1. This clone has only a few counts. Its antigen is unknown. No base-level quality is on record; no much larger clone is a single base apart. The sample consisted of CD4+ T cells sorted from blood, taken at week 4, from a patient treated with tofacitinib. In this chain, TRBV9 is recombined with TRBJ2-3; too little of a D gene remains to name it. The clonotype was recovered from a human donor with alopecia areata. The DNA reads TGTGCCAGCAGCGTTGAGATCACTAGCACAGATACGCAGTATTTT. This yields the protein CASSVEITSTDTQYF.